One and the same sample provided the 19 T cell receptor beta chains below, sequenced in a study of breast tumors, draining lymph nodes, adjacent tissues. TCRdb itself ran the multiplex PCR reads through MiXCR, one entry per CDR3 protein. In the table there are around 22,000 distinct CDR3 sequences, roughly three fifths of which are singletons. The sample was tumor-adjacent breast tissue. All receptors derive from a female donor with breast cancer. Some clones in this sample may be carry-over from other donors' samples.

V is TRBV10-2 and J is TRBJ1-4; 12 nucleotides align to TRBD1. J lost 11 bases, V lost 6 bases, and 7 bases had no gene match. CDR1 is WSHSY and CDR2 is SAAADI in the germline V gene. There are 14 residues in the CDR3. DNA of the CDR3: TGCGCCAGCAGAGCCGGGACAGGGGGCGAGAAACTGTTTTTT. Translated: CASRAGTGGEKLFF.

The chain uses TRBV19 and TRBJ2-7, with 8 bases that match TRBD2. The length of the CDR3 is 16 residues. Germline V gene data show CDR1 as LNHDA and CDR2 as SQIVND (reference sequence). Germline trimming cut 3 bases from V and 2 bases from J; bases unmatched to any gene: 9. The CDR3 here is CASSMGRRGATYEQYF. The CDR3 region has the DNA TGTGCCAGTAGTATGGGACGGCGGGGGGCTACCTACGAGCAGTACTTC.

This chain links TRBV3-1 with TRBJ2-1; the D gene is possibly TRBD2 (7 bases). V lost 1 base, J lost 5 bases, and 12 bases lay in between. In germline, CDR1 is LGHDT, CDR2 YNNKEL (reference sequence). The CDR3 consists of 15 residues. The CDR3 protein is CASSQVGGPHNEQFF. CDR3 in DNA: TGTGCCAGCAGCCAAGTCGGGGGGCCTCACAATGAGCAGTTCTTC.

The chain couples TRBV3-1 to TRBJ2-7, with TRBD2 matching over 8 bases. The CDR3 loop spans 17 amino acids. Germline lookup yields CDR1 LGHDT and CDR2 YNNKEL (reference sequence). Trimming cost V 1 base and J 7 bases; bases outside gene matches: 15. The CDR3 DNA is TGTGCCAGCAGCCAAGGGTCTGAGCGGGGGCCAATGAGTGAGCAGTACTTC. It encodes CASSQGSERGPMSEQYF.

This clonotype was recorded at least ten times. V is TRBV27 and J is TRBJ1-2, with D perhaps TRBD1 (5 bases). The V end lost 4 bases, the J end lost 7 bases, and 10 bases lay between the germline ends. The length of the CDR3 is 12 residues. Germline lookup yields CDR1 MNHEY and CDR2 SMNVEV (reference sequence). The CDR3: CASSSPQGGYTF. The DNA for the CDR3 is TGTGCCAGCAGTTCGCCGCAGGGTGGCTACACCTTC.

This clonotype was detected only a few times. The V call is TRBV30, the J call TRBJ1-3; D call uncertain. The V gene lost 5 bases and the J gene lost 3 bases, with 20 bases spanning the gap. Per germline, CDR1 GTSNPN and CDR2 SVGIG (reference sequence). The CDR3 is 16 amino acids. This CDR3 is CAWAPMGGEFGNTIYF. CDR3 nucleotide sequence: TGTGCCTGGGCCCCCATGGGAGGCGAGTTTGGAAACACCATATATTTT.

Many counts were recorded for this clonotype. It may be a read error: a sequence one base away is much more abundant. Here the CDR3 reads CSARDWLANTEQFF. The CDR3 DNA reads as TGCAGTGCTAGAGACTGGCTAGCCAACACTGAGCAGTTCTTC. The V and J genes are TRBV20-1 and TRBJ2-1, with a weak D call TRBD2 (5 bases). Germline V gene sequence: CDR1 DFQATT, CDR2 SNEGSKA (reference sequence). Deletions cut 0 bases from V and 9 bases from J, with 15 bases between. This CDR3 has 14 amino acids.

The chain carries TRBV12-3 or TRBV12-4 and TRBJ1-3; no firm D call. The CDR3 consists of 14 residues. V gave up 10 bases and J gave up 4 bases, with 17 bases separating them. The CDR3 DNA is TGTGCCACCTCTGGACTGATTACAGGAAACACCATATATTTT. This encodes CATSGLITGNTIYF.

The count of this clonotype is one. The chain employs TRBV15 and TRBJ2-2, with 12 bases that match TRBD2. J lost 6 bases, V lost 2 bases, and 4 bases had no gene match. This CDR3 contains 16 residues. Per the germline V gene, CDR1 is LNHNV and CDR2 is YYDKDF (reference sequence). The CDR3 nucleotides are TGTGCCACCAGCAGACTAGCGGGGGGGCCCGCCGGGGAGCTGTTTTTT. Residues: CATSRLAGGPAGELFF.

The chain combines TRBV6-5 with TRBJ1-5; D is undetermined. CDR1 and CDR2 from the germline V gene are MNHEY and SVGAGI. The ends were cut back, 6 bases at V and 1 base at J, with 16 bases in the middle. CDR3 length: 16 amino acids. The CDR3 here is CASSSEGGVSNQPQHF. In nucleotides, the CDR3 is TGTGCCAGCAGCTCAGAGGGTGGTGTCAGCAATCAGCCCCAGCATTTT.

The chain carries TRBV5-6 and TRBJ2-5, with 7 bases lining up with TRBD1. The CDR3 loop spans 14 amino acids. Looked up from germline, CDR1 is SGHDT and CDR2 is YYEEEE. V dropped 4 bases and J dropped 5; count of bases not matched to a gene: 8. The CDR3 coding sequence is TGTGCCAGCAGCCTCCAGGGGGTCCGGGAGACCCAGTACTTC. Its translation: CASSLQGVRETQYF.

This clonotype appeared once. No conserved phenylalanine or tryptophan ends this CDR3, so it is likely a read error. It is unclear where the CDR3 begins or ends on the DNA, so no DNA is shown, and the CDR3 is as TCRdb lists it. The V gene is TRBV2, the J gene TRBJ1-2; the tabulated D call, TRBD1, remains unverified against the DNA. Both ends counted, the CDR3 spans 14 residues. Germline V gene sequence: CDR1 SNHLY, CDR2 FYNNEI. CDR3 amino acids: CASIRGRGEGGHTL.

This rearrangement joins TRBV25-1 to TRBJ1-6; 10 bases are shared with TRBD1. J lost 5 bases, V lost 1 base, and 2 bases had no gene match. CDR1 MGHDK and CDR2 SYGVNS come from the germline V gene. CDR3 size: 16 residues. The CDR3 bases are TGTGCCAGCAGTGAATGGACAGGGGGAAATAATTCACCCCTCCACTTT. It is translated as CASSEWTGGNNSPLHF.

The gene calls are TRBV7-2 and TRBJ1-4; D is unresolved. V lost 6 bases to trimming and J lost 5 bases, with 16 bases between them. Per the germline V gene, CDR1 is SGHTA and CDR2 is FQGNSA. This CDR3 is built from 15 residues. Here the CDR3 reads CASSEGGSRNEKLFF. CDR3 DNA: TGTGCCAGCAGTGAGGGAGGGAGTCGAAATGAAAAACTGTTTTTT.

The chain has TRBV2 and TRBJ1-2; D unclear. Germline V lookup: CDR1 SNHLY, CDR2 FYNNEI. The V end lost 8 bases, the J end lost 8 bases, and 12 bases lay between the germline ends. This CDR3 is built from 11 residues. The CDR3 DNA reads TGTGCCAGCGAGAGGGTGGGAGGCTACACCTTC. This gives the protein CASERVGGYTF.

The rearrangement joins TRBV9 to TRBJ2-3; TRBD1 matches at 9 bases. This CDR3 comprises 17 residues. V was pared by 4 bases and J by 6 bases, with 15 bases of the junction left unmatched. Germline V CDR1 and CDR2: SGDLS, YYNGEE. CDR3 DNA sequence: TGTGCCAGCAGCTCCACAGGGGGCGGGGAACCAGCGGATACGCAGTATTTT. It specifies CASSSTGGGEPADTQYF.

This chain joins TRBV4-3 and TRBJ2-7; 14 bases agree with TRBD2. Germline loops: CDR1 LGHNA, CDR2 YSLEER. The V segment lost 6 bases and the J segment 5 bases; nucleotides outside the gene matches: 3. CDR3 length equals 14 residues. In DNA, the CDR3 is TGCGCCAGCAGGGGGACTAGCGGGAGAAACGAGCAGTACTTC. Its translation: CASRGTSGRNEQYF.

This clonotype was observed many times. The CDR3 region has the DNA TGTGCCAGCAATTTCGGAGACAGGGGGCTTGCGGGCTACACCTTC. It encodes CASNFGDRGLAGYTF. The chain couples TRBV6-1 to TRBJ1-2; 10 bases match TRBD1. Germline V gene sequence: CDR1 MNHNS, CDR2 SASEGT. V lost 7 bases to trimming and J lost 8 bases; unmatched junction nucleotides: 13. This CDR3 has 15 amino acids.

This clonotype is categorized as medium-sized. The chain links TRBV6-1 to TRBJ1-6; D might be TRBD1 (6 bases). The CDR3 length is 16 residues. Germline-derived CDR1 and CDR2 are MNHNS and SASEGT. Trimming removed 1 base at V and 7 bases at J, with 14 bases between. CDR3 amino acids: CASSEVGGAGNSPLHF. DNA of the CDR3: TGTGCCAGCAGTGAAGTAGGGGGGGCTGGGAATTCACCCCTCCACTTT.